Ten or more counts support the clone carrying this T cell receptor (beta chain). What it binds is unknown. At one end, the junction sequence differs from germline, possibly due to a read error. The CDR3 is 14 amino acids. Germline values: CDR1 SSHAT, CDR2 FNYEAQ (reference sequence). The record originates from a study of naive and memory T cell subsets. Study-level findings and limits: Tuberculin site TCR excess was interpreted as type IV hypersensitivity infiltration.

Amplification of ligated cDNA took four PCR rounds with SP2 and nested alpha and beta constant primers. TCRdb re-called the UMI-ligation and nested PCR reads with MiXCR, one entry per CDR3 protein. The data show over 11,000 distinct CDR3 sequences, with approximately 4.7% seen just once and 8.2% held by the top ten. Treatment of the sample: skin biopsy from PPD injection site in Mantoux-positive individual. TCR cDNA received a 3' ligated oligonucleotide that carried a UMI. The V and J genes are TRBV7-7 and TRBJ2-2, with 8 nucleotides matching TRBD1. The sequences come from skin, collected from a tuberculin skin test site. The clonotype originates from an adult in good health. The CDR3 here is CASSMDRDVGELFF. The CDR3 DNA follows: TGTGCTAGCAGCATGGACAGGGATGTCGGGGAGCTGTTTTTT.